This T cell receptor (beta chain) stems from a study of blood T cell repertoires in COVID-19. Libraries were prepared by immunoSEQ multiplex PCR; TCRdb keeps only in-frame clonotypes and omits some of them. The data contain fewer than 140,000 clones, more than 80% of them singletons. V gave up 1 base and J gave up 8 bases; unmatched junction bases: 13. Germline assignment: CDR1 SEHNR and CDR2 FQNEAQ (reference sequence). The CDR3 extends over 16 amino acids. The sequenced sample was peripheral blood. V gene TRBV7-9 combines with J gene TRBJ1-2; 7 nucleotides line up with TRBD1. The clonotype originates from a woman in her fifties or sixties with acute or convalescent COVID-19. The CDR3 here is CASSLDFTGATKGYTF. CDR3 bases: TGTGCCAGCAGCTTAGACTTTACAGGGGCGACTAAGGGCTACACCTTC.